This T cell receptor beta chain was profiled in a study of blood T cell repertoires in COVID-19. Study details: In each case, the material was cDNA or gDNA derived from T cells, B-cell-depleted T cells, or PBMCs.

CDR3 length equals 15 residues. The V and J ends lost 8 bases and 1 base respectively, with 15 bases between them. Germline CDR1 and CDR2: MNHEY and SVGAGI. As originally analysed: Cell counts per sample came from amplifying reference gene primers. Repertoires were generated with immunoSEQ multiplex PCR, while TCRdb's copy carries only in-frame clones and drops some. V and J calls and clone size are given by that table; D and trimming were obtained from the DNA. The sample has 50,000 to 70,000 clones, 60% to 80% seen once; the top ten hold approximately 3%. The sequenced sample consisted of peripheral blood. The receptor's source is a man between 60 and 70 years old with acute or convalescent COVID-19. This chain links TRBV6-5 with TRBJ1-5; D may be TRBD1 (5 bases). The CDR3 spells CASVVMWGSNQPQHF. The CDR3 region has the DNA TGTGCCAGCGTAGTCATGTGGGGCAGCAATCAGCCCCAGCATTTT.